These 10 T cell receptor beta chains came from one sample sequenced in a study of blood T cell repertoires in COVID-19 (TCRdb year 2020). Receptor libraries were prepared by the immunoSEQ multiplex PCR assay. TCRdb mirrors the immuneACCESS table, restricted to in-frame sequences. Some clones are absent from its copies; in checked studies, under half trace to an unresolved V gene, and the reason for the others is unknown. Here the sample has 200,000 or so clones; around 84% occur a single time. Of the sample, 15% to 20% is held by the ten largest clones. The sample consisted of peripheral blood. The source of these receptors is a human donor in a cohort sampled during active COVID-19.

The chain carries TRBV29-1 and TRBJ2-3; D is possibly TRBD2 (5 bases). Germline V lookup: CDR1 SQVTM, CDR2 ANQGSEA. V was shortened by 4 bases and J by 3 bases, with 11 bases between the two germline ends. The CDR3 consists of 13 residues. For the CDR3, the DNA is TGCAGCGTTGGTCGTCCGGGGACAGATACGCAGTATTTT. Translation gives CSVGRPGTDTQYF.

The V call is TRBV28, the J call TRBJ2-7; possible D gene TRBD2, 7 bases. The CDR3 has 17 amino acids. CDR1 and CDR2 (germline): MDHEN, SYDVKM. The V gene lost 2 bases and the J gene lost 1 base, with 18 bases spanning the gap. In nucleotides, the CDR3 is TGTGCCAGCAGTTTAAGGAGGGGGGGCCCAACGTCCTACGAGCAGTACTTC. It specifies CASSLRRGGPTSYEQYF.

DNA of the CDR3: TGTGCCACCAGACAGGGGGCCCTCGATACGCAGTATTTT. Translation gives CATRQGALDTQYF. The rearrangement joins TRBV24-1 to TRBJ2-3; 9 bases line up with TRBD1. Trimming took 7 bases from V and 6 from J; bases not matched to a gene: 4. Looked up from germline, CDR1 is KGHDR and CDR2 is SFDVKD. The CDR3 loop spans 13 amino acids.

The V call is TRBV27, the J call TRBJ2-1; 11 nucleotides match TRBD1. CDR1 is MNHEY, CDR2 SMNVEV, per germline (reference sequence). Trimming at V came to 3 bases and at J to 7 bases, leaving 5 bases not matched to a gene. The CDR3 is 15 residues long. CDR3 coding DNA: TGTGCCAGCAGTTTGTACCGGGACAGGGGGAATGAGCAGTTCTTC. It specifies CASSLYRDRGNEQFF.

This sequence joins TRBV5-1 and TRBJ2-7; 7 bases map to TRBD1. V lost 0 bases and J lost 2; bases outside the gene matches: 2. CDR1 is SGHRS and CDR2 is YFSETQ in the germline V gene. This CDR3 has 14 amino acids. For the CDR3, the DNA is TGCGCCAGCAGCTTGGACACAGGGGCCTACGAGCAGTACGTC. Encoded protein: CASSLDTGAYEQYV.

This rearrangement joins TRBV5-6 to TRBJ2-7, with TRBD2 as a possible D gene (5 bases). Per germline, CDR1 SGHDT and CDR2 YYEEEE. The V end lost 2 bases, the J end lost 6 bases, and 9 bases lay between the germline ends. The CDR3 runs 12 residues. The CDR3 nucleotides read TGTGCCAGCAGCTTAGCGGCACGCGAGCAGTACTTC. Translation gives CASSLAAREQYF.

The genes are TRBV12-3 or TRBV12-4 and TRBJ1-1, with D unresolved. This CDR3 contains 13 residues. Trimming stripped 6 bases from V and 2 bases from J, with 10 bases between. The CDR3 is CASSRGGNTEAFF. Written as DNA, the CDR3 is TGTGCCAGCAGCCGTGGAGGTAACACTGAAGCTTTCTTT.

J is TRBJ1-2 and V is TRBV19; 9 bases map to TRBD1. Germline loops: CDR1 LNHDA, CDR2 SQIVND (reference sequence). The CDR3 covers 17 residues. The junction had 14 bases not matched to a gene; V was cut back by 3 bases and J by 6 bases. The CDR3 here is CASSILPGQGLGDGYTF. The CDR3 region has the DNA TGTGCCAGTAGTATCTTACCGGGACAGGGTCTGGGGGATGGCTACACCTTC.

This chain connects TRBV11-2 to TRBJ2-7; a weak D match, TRBD1 (6 bases). The germline CDR1 and CDR2 sequences are SGHAT and FQNNGV. The CDR3 totals 16 residues. Trimming took 0 bases from V and 0 from J, leaving 12 bases between them. This chain's CDR3 is CASSLDTTGLSYEQYV. The CDR3 DNA sequence: TGTGCCAGCAGCTTAGACACGACAGGTCTCTCCTACGAGCAGTACGTC.

The chain links TRBV3-1 (or the pseudogene TRBV3-2) to TRBJ1-1, with TRBD1 matching over 8 bases. The CDR3 contains 13 residues. Per the germline V gene, CDR1 is LGHDT and CDR2 is YNNKEL (reference sequence). The V segment lost 7 bases and the J segment 4 bases; nucleotides outside the gene matches: 5. CDR3 region: CASNAGTGTEAFF. The CDR3 nucleotides read TGTGCCAGCAACGCCGGGACAGGCACTGAAGCTTTCTTT.